The entry below gives a single T cell receptor beta chain sequence along with its context. The CDR3 extends over 16 amino acids. Germline V CDR1 and CDR2: MGHRA, YSYEKL. V lost 1 base to trimming and J lost 1 base, with 11 bases between them. This entry belongs to a study of technical replicates of blood from a few donors. Only in-frame clones appear in the TCRdb table, and some are missing; sequencing was by immunoSEQ multiplex PCR. Of tens of thousands of clones in the sample, under 99% were seen once. The sample consisted of T cells isolated from PBMCs. This chain uses TRBV4-1 with TRBJ2-1; D perhaps matches TRBD1 (5 bases). The origin of this receptor is a human donor in good health. CDR3 amino acids: CASSQGGGLSYNEQFF. As DNA, the CDR3 is TGCGCCAGCAGCCAAGGGGGCGGCCTTTCCTACAATGAGCAGTTCTTC.